A selection of T cell receptor beta chains follows, all from one sample in a study of blood T cell repertoires in COVID-19. The method was immunoSEQ multiplex PCR; TCRdb's version includes in-frame clones alone and lacks a portion of them. The sample lists over 150,000 clones; roughly 85% were seen once. The source material was PBMCs or T cells enriched from blood (not recorded which). These receptors came from a man aged 35 to 55 who had recovered from COVID-19. Both conserved end residues are part of each CDR3. The order of the fields is D gene, V gene, J gene, clone size, CDR3 protein, CDR3 DNA. The D gene is left open where the match is weak. Clone size is not always given. Where it is, it says once, few, many or a class for expanded clones.

TRBD2,TRBV28,TRBJ2-1,once,CASSPSGLDNEQFF,TGTGCCAGCAGTCCTAGCGGGCTGGACAATGAGCAGTTCTTC
TRBD1,TRBV5-1,TRBJ2-3,once,CASSLAQGAADTQYF,TGCGCCAGCAGCTTGGCTCAGGGGGCTGCAGATACGCAGTATTTT
-,TRBV9,TRBJ1-2,-,CASSGEVRGNYGYTF,TGTGCCAGCAGCGGAGAGGTCCGGGGGAACTATGGCTACACCTTC
-,TRBV24-1,TRBJ2-1,-,CATSDSPWGVGGAEQFF,TGTGCCACCAGTGATTCCCCTTGGGGGGTCGGAGGGGCGGAGCAGTTCTTC
-,TRBV30,TRBJ1-6,-,CAWSLSSYNSPLHF,TGTGCCTGGAGTCTGAGCTCCTATAATTCACCCCTCCACTTT
TRBD1,TRBV7-6,TRBJ1-3,-,CASTTATTGGVSGNTIYF,TGTGCCAGCACCACCGCTACGACAGGGGGAGTCTCTGGAAACACCATATATTTT
-,TRBV18,TRBJ2-5,-,CASSQGETQYF,TGTGCCAGCTCACAGGGGGAGACCCAGTACTTC
TRBD2,TRBV11-2,TRBJ2-2,-,CASSLAGGGTGELFF,TGTGCCAGCAGCTTAGCGGGAGGGGGGACCGGGGAGCTGTTTTTT
TRBD1,TRBV5-5,TRBJ1-4,-,CASSWDRTNEKLFF,TGTGCCAGCAGCTGGGACAGGACTAATGAAAAACTGTTTTTT
-,TRBV6-5,TRBJ2-4,-,CASSTGIQSIQYF,TGTGCCAGCAGTACCGGGATCCAAAGCATTCAGTACTTC
-,TRBV5-1,TRBJ2-3,-,CASSLGSGVSDTQYF,TGCGCCAGCAGCTTGGGCTCGGGGGTTTCAGATACGCAGTATTTT
TRBD2,TRBV5-8,TRBJ2-3,-,CASSPGTGRATDTQYF,TGTGCCAGCAGCCCTGGGACCGGGAGGGCCACAGATACGCAGTATTTT
TRBD2,TRBV9,TRBJ2-1,-,CASRLAGGSGEQFF,TGTGCCAGCAGACTAGCGGGAGGCAGCGGTGAGCAGTTCTTC
TRBD2,TRBV9,TRBJ2-1,once,CASSVLSGGLGHDEQFF,TGTGCCAGCAGCGTACTCTCCGGGGGGTTAGGTCACGATGAGCAGTTCTTC
-,TRBV2,TRBJ1-3,-,CASSVIRAGGSSGNTIYF,TGTGCCAGCAGTGTTATTCGGGCGGGAGGCAGCTCTGGAAACACCATATATTTT
-,TRBV10-3,TRBJ1-1,-,CAIRQGSEAFF,TGTGCCATCAGACAGGGTTCTGAAGCTTTCTTT
-,TRBV28,TRBJ1-2,-,CASSLRRDYGYTF,TGTGCCAGCAGTTTAAGGAGGGACTATGGCTACACCTTC
TRBD1,TRBV11-2,TRBJ1-1,-,CASSLDNRGEAFF,TGTGCCAGCAGCTTAGACAACAGGGGGGAAGCTTTCTTT
TRBD2,TRBV24-1,TRBJ2-1,-,CATSDSSGGDGNEQFF,TGTGCCACCAGTGATTCTAGCGGGGGGGACGGTAATGAGCAGTTCTTC
TRBD1,TRBV9,TRBJ1-5,few,CASSASQGDQPQHF,TGTGCCAGCAGCGCCTCACAGGGGGATCAGCCCCAGCATTTT
-,TRBV19,TRBJ1-1,-,CASSTGLGTEAFF,TGTGCCAGTAGCACAGGATTGGGCACTGAAGCTTTCTTT
TRBD1,TRBV6-5,TRBJ1-2,once,CASSQGQGRGYTF,TGTGCCAGCAGTCAGGGACAGGGGCGCGGCTACACCTTC
-,TRBV3-1/TRBV3-2,TRBJ1-1,-,CASSQVGGNTEAFF,TGTGCCAGCAGCCAAGTAGGGGGGAACACTGAAGCTTTCTTT
TRBD2,TRBV7-3,TRBJ2-7,-,CASSLGTSGIHEQYF,TGTGCCAGCAGCTTGGGGACTAGCGGGATACACGAGCAGTACTTC
-,TRBV7-8,TRBJ1-1,once,CASSPRGANLNTEAFF,TGTGCCAGCAGCCCCCGCGGCGCAAATTTGAACACTGAAGCTTTCTTT
-,TRBV9,TRBJ1-2,-,CASSVEFNYGYTF,TGTGCCAGCAGCGTCGAGTTTAACTATGGCTACACCTTC
-,TRBV4-1,TRBJ1-4,-,CASSQEREKLFF,TGCGCCAGCAGCCAAGAACGGGAAAAACTGTTTTTT
-,TRBV11-3,TRBJ2-7,-,CASSLQEYEQYF,TGTGCCAGCAGCTTACAAGAGTACGAGCAGTACTTC
-,TRBV19,TRBJ1-4,-,CASTFLQSREKLFF,TGTGCCAGTACCTTCCTTCAAAGCCGTGAAAAACTGTTTTTT
-,TRBV6-5,TRBJ2-5,-,CASRLRARSGETQYF,TGTGCCAGCAGGCTCCGGGCCAGGAGCGGAGAGACCCAGTACTTC
-,TRBV30,TRBJ2-4,-,CAWSPNSKEVGYF,TGTGCCTGGAGTCCGAACAGTAAGGAAGTGGGGTACTTC
TRBD1,TRBV24-1,TRBJ1-1,-,CATSDPGQGEGAFF,TGTGCCACCAGTGATCCGGGGCAGGGGGAAGGGGCTTTCTTT
-,TRBV19,TRBJ1-5,-,CASSAHNQPQHF,TGTGCCAGTAGTGCGCACAATCAGCCCCAGCATTTT
-,TRBV9,TRBJ1-3,-,CASSVGELSPPGNTIYF,TGTGCCAGCAGCGTAGGGGAGTTATCCCCCCCTGGAAACACCATATATTTT
TRBD1,TRBV19,TRBJ1-5,-,CATGTVASNQPQHF,TGTGCCACCGGGACAGTTGCTAGCAATCAGCCCCAGCATTTT
-,TRBV28,TRBJ1-2,few,CASTESSTDGYTF,TGTGCCAGCACCGAATCCTCGACAGATGGCTACACCTTC
-,TRBV28,TRBJ2-1,-,CASSDYNNEQFF,TGTGCCAGCAGTGACTACAACAATGAGCAGTTCTTC
-,TRBV4-2,TRBJ2-1,-,CASGEENEQFF,TGTGCCAGCGGAGAGGAGAATGAGCAGTTCTTC
-,TRBV14,TRBJ2-7,-,CASSQYGSYEQYF,TGTGCCAGCAGCCAATACGGGAGCTACGAGCAGTACTTC
TRBD1,TRBV7-8,TRBJ1-5,-,CASSLGQSTGYSNQPQHF,TGTGCCAGCAGCTTAGGCCAGTCGACAGGGTATAGCAATCAGCCCCAGCATTTT
-,TRBV14,TRBJ2-1,-,CASSRLSSYNEQFF,TGTGCCAGCAGCCGATTGAGCTCCTACAATGAGCAGTTCTTC
-,TRBV5-4,TRBJ2-1,-,CASTGVDEQFF,TGTGCCAGCACCGGGGTGGATGAGCAGTTCTTC
TRBD1,TRBV13,TRBJ2-3,few,CASSLRRQGTQYF,TGTGCCAGCAGCTTACGAAGACAGGGAACGCAGTATTTT
-,TRBV13,TRBJ1-1,-,CASSLEVWGQLNTEAFF,TGTGCCAGCAGCTTAGAGGTTTGGGGGCAGTTGAACACTGAAGCTTTCTTT
TRBD1,TRBV11-2,TRBJ1-3,-,CASSSNRGGNTIYF,TGTGCCAGCAGCTCGAACAGGGGGGGAAACACCATATATTTT
TRBD1,TRBV7-9,TRBJ2-7,-,CASSIAGTGGEQYF,TGTGCCAGCAGCATCGCCGGGACAGGTGGCGAGCAGTACTTC
TRBD1,TRBV19,TRBJ2-7,-,CASSIGTGSPYEQYF,TGTGCCAGTAGTATAGGGACAGGGTCCCCCTACGAGCAGTACTTC
TRBD1,TRBV27,TRBJ2-7,-,CASSLEHRGHEQYF,TGTGCCAGCAGTTTAGAGCACAGGGGCCACGAGCAGTACTTC
TRBD2,TRBV7-9,TRBJ2-3,-,CASTSGGSVTDTQYF,TGTGCCAGCACTAGCGGGGGGTCCGTCACAGATACGCAGTATTTT
TRBD1,TRBV7-9,TRBJ2-1,-,CASSLRDRLENEQFF,TGTGCCAGCAGCTTGCGGGACAGGCTGGAGAATGAGCAGTTCTTC
-,TRBV11-3,TRBJ2-3,-,CASTPDPPRVGSYTDTQYF,TGTGCCAGCACCCCCGATCCCCCCAGGGTCGGGTCCTATACAGATACGCAGTATTTT
TRBD1,TRBV9,TRBJ1-2,-,CASSVAGGGSSNYGYTF,TGTGCCAGCAGCGTAGCCGGAGGGGGCAGCTCTAACTATGGCTACACCTTC
-,TRBV28,TRBJ1-5,-,CASSFQNSNQPQHF,TGTGCCAGCAGTTTCCAGAATAGCAATCAGCCCCAGCATTTT
TRBD1,TRBV5-8,TRBJ2-1,-,CASSSRDRRNNEQFF,TGTGCCAGCAGCTCCCGGGACAGAAGAAACAATGAGCAGTTCTTC
-,TRBV5-5,TRBJ2-1,few,CASSFAGLSSYNEQFF,TGTGCCAGCAGCTTCGCCGGGTTAAGCTCCTACAATGAGCAGTTCTTC